The 17 T cell receptor beta chains presented below share a single source sample, sequenced in a study of radiotherapy plus CTLA-4 blockade in lung cancer. TCRdb keeps only in-frame clones here, not all; method: immunoSEQ multiplex PCR. The sample yields 110,000 or so clones, around 75% seen once. Material: peripheral blood, obtained from a patient treated with radiotherapy plus ipilimumab. The receptor source for this set is a human donor with non-small cell lung cancer who had a partial response to radiotherapy plus ipilimumab.

The J gene is TRBJ1-5, the V gene TRBV7-2, with TRBD1 identical over 8 bases. Per germline, CDR1 SGHTA and CDR2 FQGNSA. V lost 4 bases, J lost 4 bases, and 3 bases stayed unmatched. The CDR3 is made up of 14 amino acids. The CDR3 DNA reads as TGTGCCAGCAGCTCTCAGGGGGCGAATCAGCCCCAGCATTTT. Translated, it gives CASSSQGANQPQHF. Based on the CDR3 plus reference TRBV7-2 and TRBJ1-5, the full variable domain is GAGVSQSPSNKVTEKGKDVELRCDPISGHTALYWYRQSLGQGLEFLIYFQGNSAPDKSGLPSDRFSAERTGGSVSTLTIQRTQQEDSAVYLCASSSQGANQPQHFGDGTRLSIL.

The V call is TRBV6-5, the J call TRBJ1-4; perhaps TRBD1 as D (5 bases). This CDR3 is built from 14 residues. V lost 2 bases to trimming and J lost 7 bases, with 11 bases between them. Germline V gene sequence: CDR1 MNHEY, CDR2 SVGAGI. In DNA, the CDR3 is TGTGCCAGCAGTTACACGGGGGGGGTTGAAAAACTGTTTTTT. Protein: CASSYTGGVEKLFF.

V usage is TRBV28 and J usage is TRBJ2-7; D uncertain. Germline loops: CDR1 MDHEN, CDR2 SYDVKM. V lost 8 bases and J 0 bases, leaving 14 bases between the germline ends. The CDR3 sequence is 14 residues long. Written as DNA, the CDR3 is TGTGCCAGCGTTTACGACACACTCTCCTACGAGCAGTACTTC. Amino acids: CASVYDTLSYEQYF.

This sequence joins TRBV5-1 and TRBJ2-5, with D tentatively TRBD1 (6 bases). This CDR3 has 15 amino acids. Trimming took 4 bases from V and 2 from J, leaving 15 bases between them. Per germline, CDR1 SGHRS and CDR2 YFSETQ. The CDR3 loop is CASSTNPGQQETQYF. In DNA form, the CDR3 reads TGCGCCAGCAGCACGAATCCGGGACAACAAGAGACCCAGTACTTC.

This chain links TRBV5-4 with TRBJ2-1; 8 positions agree with TRBD1. V shed 2 bases and J 6 bases; nucleotides not matched to a gene: 1. Germline V lookup: CDR1 SGHNT, CDR2 YYREEE (reference sequence). CDR3 length: 13 amino acids. The CDR3 spells CASSFTGGNEQFF. CDR3 nucleotide sequence: TGTGCCAGCAGCTTTACAGGGGGCAATGAGCAGTTCTTC.

The V and J genes are TRBV27 and TRBJ2-1, with TRBD2 as a possible D gene (5 bases). The germline V and J ends were trimmed by 2 bases and 0 bases, with 11 bases remaining between them. CDR1 is MNHEY, CDR2 SMNVEV, per germline (reference sequence). CDR3 size: 16 residues. Here the CDR3 DNA reads TGTGCCAGCAGTTTAATGGGCGGGTACTCCTACAATGAGCAGTTCTTC. It codes for CASSLMGGYSYNEQFF.

The chain links TRBV28 to TRBJ2-7; 9 positions match TRBD2. The ends lost 4 bases at V and 4 bases at J; junction bases unmatched: 11. CDR1 is MDHEN, CDR2 SYDVKM, per germline. This CDR3 has 16 amino acids. DNA of the CDR3: TGTGCCAGCAGTTCATTGCCCGGCGGGAGGGCGTACGAGCAGTACTTC. It codes for CASSSLPGGRAYEQYF.

This clone has only a few counts. The rearrangement links TRBV6-5 to TRBJ2-3; a weak D match, TRBD2 (6 bases). Trimming shortened V by 6 bases and J by 2 bases, and 12 bases separated the two germline ends. Per germline, CDR1 MNHEY and CDR2 SVGAGI. The CDR3 loop spans 14 amino acids. CDR3 nucleotides: TGTGCCAGCAGGAGCCCGGACTACACAGATACGCAGTATTTT. It encodes CASRSPDYTDTQYF.

This chain links TRBV25-1 with TRBJ2-5; 7 bases line up with TRBD1. Germline CDR1 is MGHDK and CDR2 is SYGVNS. V trimming: 2 bases; J trimming: 7 bases; junction bases outside the gene matches: 10. This CDR3 spans 15 amino acids. The CDR3 nucleotides read TGTGCCAGCAGTGAAACCCGGACAGGAGGTATGACCCAGTACTTC. As protein: CASSETRTGGMTQYF.

V and J are TRBV18 and TRBJ1-4, with 10 bases fitting TRBD1. CDR3 length: 17 residues. With 1 base clipped from V and 2 bases from J, the junction kept 4 bases outside the gene matches. Germline V gives CDR1 KGHSH, CDR2 LQKENI. CDR3 loop: CASSPLGQGRTNEKLFF. CDR3 in DNA: TGTGCCAGCTCACCACTGGGACAGGGGAGGACTAATGAAAAACTGTTTTTT.

This sequence joins TRBV6-6 and TRBJ1-5; weak D call: TRBD1 (5 bases). V lost 6 bases and J 4 bases, leaving 10 bases between the germline ends. CDR1 is MNHNY and CDR2 is SVGAGI in the germline V gene (reference sequence). The CDR3 has 13 residues. CDR3 amino acids: CASRQRGNQPQHF. The CDR3 coding sequence is TGTGCCAGCAGGCAGCGGGGGAATCAGCCCCAGCATTTT.

J is TRBJ2-1 and V is TRBV7-2, with TRBD2 as a possible D gene (5 bases). The germline V and J ends were trimmed by 0 bases and 4 bases, with 7 bases remaining between them. The V gene's germline CDR1 is SGHTA and CDR2 FQGNSA. This CDR3 region has 14 residues. The CDR3 reads CASSLASEYNEQFF. CDR3 DNA: TGTGCCAGCAGCTTAGCTAGCGAATACAATGAGCAGTTCTTC. Variable domain in full (rest from reference TRBV7-2 and TRBJ2-1): GAGVSQSPSNKVTEKGKDVELRCDPISGHTALYWYRQSLGQGLEFLIYFQGNSAPDKSGLPSDRFSAERTGGSVSTLTIQRTQQEDSAVYLCASSLASEYNEQFFGPGTRLTVL.

The rearrangement joins TRBV15 to TRBJ1-1; 7 bases agree with TRBD1. The CDR3 has 15 amino acids. CDR1 and CDR2 from the germline V gene are LNHNV and YYDKDF (reference sequence). J was trimmed by 4 bases and V by 4 bases; bases with no gene match: 9. The CDR3 nucleotides are TGTGCCACCAGCACAAACAGGGGAAGAGTCACTGAAGCTTTCTTT. It is translated as CATSTNRGRVTEAFF.

This clone was seen a handful of times. V is TRBV7-9 and J is TRBJ2-6; unclear D gene. With 3 bases removed from V and 2 bases from J, the gap between germline ends came to 5 bases. The germline V gene has CDR1 SEHNR and CDR2 FQNEAQ (reference sequence). This CDR3 comprises 14 residues. The CDR3 DNA follows: TGTGCCAGCAGCTTTGCTACTGGGGCCAACGTCCTGACTTTC. Its protein product is CASSFATGANVLTF.

The J gene is TRBJ1-1, the V gene TRBV28; 9 bases are a match to TRBD1. Germline trimming cut 5 bases from V and 4 bases from J; bases unmatched to any gene: 11. The germline CDR1 and CDR2 sequences are MDHEN and SYDVKM. The CDR3 spans 16 residues. In DNA, the CDR3 is TGTGCCAGCAGTCCTGGGACAGGGTGGGTCGCCACTGAAGCTTTCTTT. It specifies CASSPGTGWVATEAFF.

The chain links TRBV30 to TRBJ2-2; D gene uncertain. The V end lost 1 base, the J end lost 0 bases, and 6 bases lay between the germline ends. Germline V CDR1 and CDR2: GTSNPN, SVGIG (reference sequence). The CDR3 extends over 14 amino acids. CDR3 protein: CAWSGLANTGELFF. CDR3 bases: TGTGCCTGGAGTGGTCTAGCGAACACCGGGGAGCTGTTTTTT.

The chain carries TRBV28 and TRBJ1-2; 7 positions agree with TRBD1. The CDR3 length is 16 residues. The junction had 10 bases not matched to a gene; V was cut back by 6 bases and J by 0 bases. The germline CDR1 and CDR2 sequences are MDHEN and SYDVKM. The CDR3 nucleotides are TGTGCCAGCAGCCTCAGGGGGGCTGCCACTAACTATGGCTACACCTTC. Its translation is CASSLRGAATNYGYTF.